The 22 T cell receptor beta chains given below trace back to one sample, sequenced in a study of shared clonotypes between healthy human individuals. Assay used: immunoSEQ multiplex PCR; TCRdb lists only in-frame clones, some missing. The profile shows about 1.1 million clones, approximately 80% of them singletons. The material sequenced was memory CD4+ T cells from PBMCs. Described subset: CD45RA-negative fraction. The source is a man between 18 and 29 years old in good health. Some clones in this sample may be carry-over from other donors' samples.

The J gene is TRBJ2-4, the V gene TRBV11-1, with TRBD1 matching 9 bases. CDR1 and CDR2 from the germline V gene are SGHAT and FQDESV (reference sequence). V lost 5 bases and J lost 5; bases outside the gene matches: 7. The CDR3 runs to 15 residues. CDR3 residues: CASSPRDRAENIQYF. The CDR3 DNA sequence: TGTGCCAGCAGCCCCAGGGACAGGGCCGAAAACATTCAGTACTTC.

The CDR3 DNA follows: TGTGCCAGCAGCAAGACAGGGGGCTCGGCTAGCGGGAGTTTTACCGGGGAGCTGTTTTTT. As protein: CASSKTGGSASGSFTGELFF. The genes are TRBV7-6 and TRBJ2-2; TRBD1 or TRBD2 may be the D gene (10 bases each). The CDR3 totals 20 residues. V lost 5 bases to trimming and J lost 5 bases, with 30 bases between them. Germline V gene data show CDR1 as SGHVS and CDR2 as FNYEAQ.

Of note for this clone: This CDR3 is also generated by other DNA sequences in the sample. This chain joins TRBV19 and TRBJ1-2, with 8 bases aligning to TRBD1. After removal of 6 bases from V and 1 base from J, the junction contained 4 bases not matched to a gene. Looked up from germline, CDR1 is LNHDA and CDR2 is SQIVND (reference sequence). CDR3 length equals 14 residues. The CDR3 loop is CASSPGQVNYGYTF. The CDR3 coding sequence is TGTGCCAGTAGCCCGGGACAGGTTAACTATGGCTACACCTTC.

In this sample, this clone turned up once. The rearrangement joins TRBV25-1 to TRBJ2-7, with 8 nucleotides matching TRBD1. CDR1 and CDR2 (germline): MGHDK, SYGVNS. CDR3 length: 12 amino acids. V shed 4 bases, J shed 9 bases, and the junction held 5 bases outside the gene matches. The CDR3, as DNA: TGTGCCAGCAGTGGTGGACAGGGAGGGCAGTACTTC. It translates to CASSGGQGGQYF.

The chain joins TRBV14 to TRBJ1-4, with D hard to call. This CDR3 is built from 13 residues. V shed 6 bases and J shed 0 bases, with 5 bases lying between them. The germline CDR1 and CDR2 sequences are SGHDN and FVKESK. This chain's CDR3 is CASRRATNEKLFF. The CDR3, as DNA: TGTGCCAGCAGAAGGGCAACTAATGAAAAACTGTTTTTT.

The chain combines TRBV7-2 with TRBJ1-3; D gene ambiguous. This CDR3 spans 12 amino acids. The germline V gene has CDR1 SGHTA and CDR2 FQGNSA. Trimming took off 1 base at V and 16 bases at J, with 14 bases between the two ends. DNA of the CDR3: TGTGCCAGCAGCTTAGATGAGCCCCGGAGGTATTTT. This gives the protein CASSLDEPRRYF.

The V call is TRBV28, the J call TRBJ2-3; 9 positions match TRBD2. The germline V gene encodes CDR1 MDHEN and CDR2 SYDVKM. The CDR3 is 15 amino acids. V lost 4 bases and J lost 2; bases outside the gene matches: 4. The CDR3 nucleotides read TGTGCCAGCAGTTGGGCGGGAGGGAACACAGATACGCAGTATTTT. Encoded protein: CASSWAGGNTDTQYF. Full variable domain (rest looked up from reference TRBV28 and TRBJ2-3): DVKVTQSSRYLVKRTGEKVFLECVQDMDHENMFWYRQDPGLGLRLIYFSYDVKMKEKGDIPEGYSVSREKKERFSLILESASTNQTSMYLCASSWAGGNTDTQYFGPGTRLTVL.

About this clone: Distinct nucleotide sequences in the sample also encode this CDR3. The chain uses TRBV5-1 and TRBJ2-5; maybe TRBD2 (6 bases). This CDR3 has 13 amino acids. V was trimmed by 4 bases and J by 1 base, leaving 8 bases between them. Germline-derived CDR1 and CDR2 are SGHRS and YFSETQ. The CDR3 loop is CASSLRGQETQYF. The CDR3 DNA is TGCGCCAGCAGCCTGCGGGGCCAAGAGACCCAGTACTTC. Full variable domain (remainder filled in from reference TRBV5-1 and TRBJ2-5): KAGVTQTPRYLIKTRGQQVTLSCSPISGHRSVSWYQQTPGQGLQFLFEYFSETQRNKGNFPGRFSGRQFSNSRSEMNVSTLELGDSALYLCASSLRGQETQYFGPGTRLLVL.

With respect to this clone: This specimen includes other DNA sequences encoding the same CDR3. This chain connects TRBV5-1 to TRBJ1-1; D gene ambiguous. The CDR3 consists of 13 residues. Germline CDR1 and CDR2: SGHRS and YFSETQ. Trimming shortened V by 2 bases and J by 2 bases, and 7 bases separated the two germline ends. The CDR3 DNA follows: TGCGCCAGCAGCTTAACAGCAAACACTGAAGCTTTCTTT. Translation: CASSLTANTEAFF.

The chain is built from TRBV11-2 and TRBJ1-1; D is unresolved. Trimming took off 6 bases at V and 5 bases at J, with 16 bases between the two ends. Germline CDR1 is SGHAT and CDR2 is FQNNGV. The CDR3 covers 14 residues. CDR3 sequence: CASRKGPITTEAFF. The CDR3 DNA reads TGTGCCAGCAGAAAAGGCCCGATAACAACTGAAGCTTTCTTT.

This clone showed up just a few times. This chain uses TRBV5-4 with TRBJ1-2; D perhaps matches TRBD1 (5 bases). In germline, CDR1 is SGHNT, CDR2 YYREEE (reference sequence). The length of the CDR3 is 13 residues. V was trimmed by 0 bases and J by 6 bases, leaving 9 bases between them. The CDR3 coding sequence is TGTGCCAGCAGCTTGGGGGGGACCGATGGCTACACCTTC. Translation: CASSLGGTDGYTF.

This clone has a single count. A read error may produce the germline difference seen at one junction end. V usage is TRBV5-1 and J usage is TRBJ2-5; D uncertain. Germline CDR1 reads SGHRS; CDR2 reads YFSETQ. This CDR3 region has 14 residues. CDR3 sequence (DNA): TGCGCCAGCAGCTTGGCCGCCACCCAAGGGACCCAGTACTTC. This sequence encodes CASSLAATQGTQYF.

The chain employs TRBV5-1 and TRBJ2-5; D not certain. The J call could be wrong; TRBJ2-7 is a better fit for the DNA end. The CDR3 spans 15 residues. Germline-derived CDR1 and CDR2 are SGHRS and YFSETQ. CDR3 coding DNA: TGCGCCAGCAGCTTGTTTTCCAGCCAATCCTACGAGCAGTACTTC. Translating it yields CASSLFSSQSYEQYF.

The chain links TRBV15 to TRBJ1-5; D ambiguous. V was cut by 3 bases and J by 9 bases, with 15 bases left in between. The CDR3 has 14 amino acids. Looked up from germline, CDR1 is LNHNV and CDR2 is YYDKDF (reference sequence). Here the CDR3 reads CATSRGGNHRPQHF. The CDR3, as DNA: TGTGCCACCAGCAGGGGTGGCAATCATCGGCCCCAGCATTTT.

This chain links TRBV29-1 with TRBJ2-3; 8 bases are a match to TRBD2. CDR1 is SQVTM and CDR2 is ANQGSEA in the germline V gene. V lost 5 bases, J lost 5 bases, and 9 bases stayed unmatched. The CDR3 length is 14 residues. CDR3 in DNA: TGCAGCGTTTCTGCTAGCGGGCTCAGAGATACGCAGTATTTT. This encodes CSVSASGLRDTQYF.

This chain connects TRBV7-9 to TRBJ2-1; 8 bases fit TRBD1. This CDR3 has 16 amino acids. Germline V lookup: CDR1 SEHNR, CDR2 FQNEAQ (reference sequence). V gave up 5 bases and J gave up 2 bases; unmatched junction bases: 8. CDR3 sequence: CASSPTRGRAYNEQFF. CDR3 DNA sequence: TGTGCCAGCAGCCCGACCAGGGGGCGCGCCTACAATGAGCAGTTCTTC.

This clone was recorded at least ten times. This chain uses TRBV7-9 with TRBJ1-1; 7 bases agree with TRBD1. V shed 7 bases and J 1 base; nucleotides not matched to a gene: 6. CDR1 is SEHNR and CDR2 is FQNEAQ in the germline V gene (reference sequence). The CDR3 covers 14 residues. CDR3 in amino acids: CASIRTGANTEAFF. CDR3 nucleotide sequence: TGTGCCAGCATCCGCACAGGGGCGAACACTGAAGCTTTCTTT. Variable domain in full (rest from reference TRBV7-9 and TRBJ1-1): DTGVSQNPRHKITKRGQNVTFRCDPISEHNRLYWYRQTLGQGPEFLTYFQNEAQLEKSRLLSDRFSAERPKGSFSTLEIQRTEQGDSAMYLCASIRTGANTEAFFGQGTRLTVV.

This clone was observed a few times. The chain employs TRBV7-9 and TRBJ2-2; tentative D call: TRBD1 (7 bases). CDR1 is SEHNR and CDR2 is FQNEAQ in the germline V gene (reference sequence). The CDR3 has 16 residues. Trimming took off 4 bases at V and 4 bases at J, with 16 bases between the two ends. The CDR3, as DNA: TGTGCCAGCAGCTCCGAACGACAGGGAGGCACCGGGGAGCTGTTTTTT. It encodes CASSSERQGGTGELFF. Variable domain in full (rest from reference TRBV7-9 and TRBJ2-2): DTGVSQNPRHKITKRGQNVTFRCDPISEHNRLYWYRQTLGQGPEFLTYFQNEAQLEKSRLLSDRFSAERPKGSFSTLEIQRTEQGDSAMYLCASSSERQGGTGELFFGEGSRLTVL.

This sequence joins TRBV7-2 and TRBJ2-5; D may be TRBD2 (6 bases). Germline CDR1 and CDR2: SGHTA and FQGNSA. V was clipped by 5 bases and J by 8 bases, with 18 bases between them. The CDR3 length is 14 residues. CDR3 DNA sequence: TGTGCCAGCAGCCCCCGGGCGGGGCTGGGCACCCAGTACTTC. Encoded protein: CASSPRAGLGTQYF. The full variable domain, rest sourced from reference TRBV7-2 and TRBJ2-5, is GAGVSQSPSNKVTEKGKDVELRCDPISGHTALYWYRQSLGQGLEFLIYFQGNSAPDKSGLPSDRFSAERTGGSVSTLTIQRTQQEDSAVYLCASSPRAGLGTQYFGPGTRLLVL.

The chain joins TRBV7-9 to TRBJ1-2, with D possibly TRBD1 on 5 matching bases. The CDR3 contains 14 residues. Germline V gives CDR1 SEHNR, CDR2 FQNEAQ (reference sequence). Trimming left V 2 bases short and J 6 bases short, with 13 bases between. The CDR3, as DNA: TGTGCCAGCAGCTTATTTCAGGGAGAGAATGGCTACACCTTC. Translation gives CASSLFQGENGYTF.

The rearrangement joins TRBV6-5 to TRBJ2-7, with D possibly TRBD2 on 5 matching bases. Trimming cost V 7 bases and J 0 bases, with 16 bases left between them. There are 15 residues in the CDR3. CDR1 MNHEY and CDR2 SVGAGI come from the germline V gene. CDR3 nucleotides: TGTGCCAGCACCAAAGGACTGAATCCCTCCTACGAGCAGTACTTC. This gives the protein CASTKGLNPSYEQYF.

This rearrangement joins TRBV28 to TRBJ1-1; 7 nucleotides match TRBD1. From germline, CDR1 is MDHEN and CDR2 SYDVKM. The CDR3 has 14 residues. V was clipped by 7 bases and J by 7 bases; unmatched bases: 12. CDR3: CASTAPPQGGEAFF. The CDR3 DNA reads as TGTGCCAGCACCGCCCCGCCCCAGGGGGGTGAAGCTTTCTTT.